The clone carrying this T cell receptor (beta chain) appeared once. Its antigen is unidentified. There are 15 residues in the CDR3. V lost 5 bases, J lost 4 bases, and 17 bases lay in between. Germline values: CDR1 SGHTA, CDR2 FQGNSA. The data stem from a study of radiotherapy plus CTLA-4 blockade in lung cancer. Clones were sequenced by immunoSEQ multiplex PCR, and TCRdb holds only the in-frame ones, with some missing. The sample includes 85,000 to 130,000 clones, about 83% of them seen just once. Overall study findings and caveats: Radiotherapy plus ipilimumab was followed by expansion in blood of tumor-derived TCR clones.

The sample here was peripheral blood, taken from a patient treated with radiotherapy plus ipilimumab. This chain connects TRBV7-2 to TRBJ1-2, with TRBD1 as a possible D gene (6 bases). The sequence was obtained from a human donor with non-small cell lung cancer that progressed on radiotherapy plus ipilimumab. Some clones in this sample may be carry-over from other donors' samples. The DNA for the CDR3 is TGTGCCAGCAGCATTGAACAGGGTTATGCCTATGGCTACACCTTC. This sequence encodes CASSIEQGYAYGYTF.